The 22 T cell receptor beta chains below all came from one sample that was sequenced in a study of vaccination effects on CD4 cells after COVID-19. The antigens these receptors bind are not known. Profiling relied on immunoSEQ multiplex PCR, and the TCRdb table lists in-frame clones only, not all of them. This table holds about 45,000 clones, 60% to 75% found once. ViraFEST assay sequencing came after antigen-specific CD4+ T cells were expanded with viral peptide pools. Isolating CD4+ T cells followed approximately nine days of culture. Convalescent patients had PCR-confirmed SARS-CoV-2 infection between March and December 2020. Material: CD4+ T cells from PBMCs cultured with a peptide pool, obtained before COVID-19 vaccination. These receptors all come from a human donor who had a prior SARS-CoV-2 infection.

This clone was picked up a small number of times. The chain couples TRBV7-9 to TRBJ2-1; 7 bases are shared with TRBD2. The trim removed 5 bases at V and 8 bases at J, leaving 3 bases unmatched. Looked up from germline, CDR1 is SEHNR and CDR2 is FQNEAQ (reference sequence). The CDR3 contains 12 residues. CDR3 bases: TGTGCCAGCAGCCCGACTAGCCATGAGCAGTTCTTC. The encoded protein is CASSPTSHEQFF.

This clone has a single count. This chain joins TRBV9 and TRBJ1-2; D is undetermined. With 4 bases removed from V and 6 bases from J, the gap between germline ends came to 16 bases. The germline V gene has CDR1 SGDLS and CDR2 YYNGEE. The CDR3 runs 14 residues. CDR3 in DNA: TGTGCCAGCAGCACTACCCCATTCAGTGATGGCTACACCTTC. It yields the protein CASSTTPFSDGYTF.

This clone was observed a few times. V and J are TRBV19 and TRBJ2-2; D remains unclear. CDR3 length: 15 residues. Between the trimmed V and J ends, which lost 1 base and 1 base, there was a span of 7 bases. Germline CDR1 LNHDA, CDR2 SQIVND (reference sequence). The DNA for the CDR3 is TGTGCCAGTAGTATAGGACTTTTGAACACCGGGGAGCTGTTTTTT. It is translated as CASSIGLLNTGELFF.

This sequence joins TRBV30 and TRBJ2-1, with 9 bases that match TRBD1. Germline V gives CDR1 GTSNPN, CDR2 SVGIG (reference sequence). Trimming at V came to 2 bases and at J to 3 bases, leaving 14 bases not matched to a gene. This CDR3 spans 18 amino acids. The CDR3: CAWSSYLLTGGNYNEQFF. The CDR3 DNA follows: TGTGCCTGGAGTTCTTACCTATTGACAGGGGGAAACTACAATGAGCAGTTCTTC.

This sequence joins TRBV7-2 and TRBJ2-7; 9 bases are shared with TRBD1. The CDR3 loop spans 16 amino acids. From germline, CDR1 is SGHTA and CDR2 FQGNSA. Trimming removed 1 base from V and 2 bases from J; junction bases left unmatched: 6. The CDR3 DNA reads TGTGCCAGCAGCTTAGTAGGGGGACAGGGAGCCTACGAGCAGTACTTC. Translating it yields CASSLVGGQGAYEQYF. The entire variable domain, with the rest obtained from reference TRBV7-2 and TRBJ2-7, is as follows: GAGVSQSPSNKVTEKGKDVELRCDPISGHTALYWYRQSLGQGLEFLIYFQGNSAPDKSGLPSDRFSAERTGGSVSTLTIQRTQQEDSAVYLCASSLVGGQGAYEQYFGPGTRLTVT.

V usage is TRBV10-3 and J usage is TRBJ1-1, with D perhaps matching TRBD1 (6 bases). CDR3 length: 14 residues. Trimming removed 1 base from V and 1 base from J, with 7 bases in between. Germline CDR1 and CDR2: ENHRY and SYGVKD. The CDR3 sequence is CAISEWGQNTEAFF. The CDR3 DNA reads TGTGCCATCAGTGAGTGGGGGCAGAACACTGAAGCTTTCTTT.

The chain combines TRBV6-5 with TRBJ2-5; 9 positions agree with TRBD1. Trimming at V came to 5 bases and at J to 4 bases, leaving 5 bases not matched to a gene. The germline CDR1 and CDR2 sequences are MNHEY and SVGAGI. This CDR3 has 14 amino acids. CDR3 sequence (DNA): TGTGCCAGCAGTAGACAGGGGGAAGGAGAGACCCAGTACTTC. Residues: CASSRQGEGETQYF.

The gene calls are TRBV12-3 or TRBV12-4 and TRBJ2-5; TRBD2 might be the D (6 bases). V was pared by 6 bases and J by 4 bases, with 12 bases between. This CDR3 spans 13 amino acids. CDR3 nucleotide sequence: TGTGCCAGCAGCGGGACTGGTAGAGAGACCCAGTACTTC. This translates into CASSGTGRETQYF.

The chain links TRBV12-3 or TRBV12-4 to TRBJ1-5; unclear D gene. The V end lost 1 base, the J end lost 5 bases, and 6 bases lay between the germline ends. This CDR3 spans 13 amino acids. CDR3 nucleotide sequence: TGTGCCAGCAGTTTAGACAGCTATCAGCCCCAGCATTTT. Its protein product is CASSLDSYQPQHF.

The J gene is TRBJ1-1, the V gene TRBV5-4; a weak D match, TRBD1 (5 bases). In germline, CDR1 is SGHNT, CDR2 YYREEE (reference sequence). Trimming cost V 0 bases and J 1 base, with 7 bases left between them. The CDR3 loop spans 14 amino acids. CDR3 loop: CASSLGQWNTEAFF. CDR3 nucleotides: TGTGCCAGCAGCTTGGGACAGTGGAACACTGAAGCTTTCTTT.

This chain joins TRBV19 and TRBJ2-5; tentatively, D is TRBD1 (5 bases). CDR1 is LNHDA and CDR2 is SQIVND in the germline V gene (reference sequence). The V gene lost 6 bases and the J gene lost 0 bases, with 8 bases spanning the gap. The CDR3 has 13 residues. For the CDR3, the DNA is TGTGCCAGTAGCAGGGCCCACCAAGAGACCCAGTACTTC. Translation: CASSRAHQETQYF.

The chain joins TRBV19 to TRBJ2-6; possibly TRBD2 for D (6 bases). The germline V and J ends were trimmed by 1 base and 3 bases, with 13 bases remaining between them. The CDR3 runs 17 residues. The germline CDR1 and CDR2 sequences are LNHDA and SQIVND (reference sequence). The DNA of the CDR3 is TGTGCCAGTAGTATAGTCCGGCGGGGTCTTGGGGCCAACGTCCTGACTTTC. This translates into CASSIVRRGLGANVLTF.

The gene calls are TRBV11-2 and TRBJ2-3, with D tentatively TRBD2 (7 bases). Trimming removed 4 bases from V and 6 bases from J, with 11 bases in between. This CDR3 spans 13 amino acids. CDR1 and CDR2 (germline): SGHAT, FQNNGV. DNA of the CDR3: TGTGCCAGCAGCTCCCCGGGGGGCGATACGCAGTATTTT. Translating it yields CASSSPGGDTQYF.

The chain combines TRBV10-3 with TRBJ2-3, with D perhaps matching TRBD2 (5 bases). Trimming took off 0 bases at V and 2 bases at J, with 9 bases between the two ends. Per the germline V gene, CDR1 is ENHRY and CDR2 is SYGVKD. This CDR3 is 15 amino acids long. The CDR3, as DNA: TGTGCCATCAGTGAGTCGAGTCGGGACACAGATACGCAGTATTTT. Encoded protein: CAISESSRDTDTQYF.

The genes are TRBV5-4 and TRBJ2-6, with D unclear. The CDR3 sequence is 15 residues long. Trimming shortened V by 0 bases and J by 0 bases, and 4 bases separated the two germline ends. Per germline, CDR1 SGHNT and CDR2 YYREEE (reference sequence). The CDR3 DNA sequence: TGTGCCAGCAGCTTGGAGGGCTCTGGGGCCAACGTCCTGACTTTC. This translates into CASSLEGSGANVLTF.

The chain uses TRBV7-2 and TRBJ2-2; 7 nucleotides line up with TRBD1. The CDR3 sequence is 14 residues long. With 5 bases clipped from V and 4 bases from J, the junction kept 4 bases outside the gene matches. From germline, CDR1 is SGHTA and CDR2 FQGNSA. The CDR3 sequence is CASSPRQGTGELFF. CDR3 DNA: TGTGCCAGCAGCCCGAGACAGGGCACCGGGGAGCTGTTTTTT.

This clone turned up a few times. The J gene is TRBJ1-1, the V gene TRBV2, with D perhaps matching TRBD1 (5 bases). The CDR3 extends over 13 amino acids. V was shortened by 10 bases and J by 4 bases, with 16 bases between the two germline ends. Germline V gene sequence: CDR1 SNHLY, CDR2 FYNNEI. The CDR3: CATHGGWGTEAFF. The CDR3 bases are TGTGCCACCCATGGGGGATGGGGCACTGAAGCTTTCTTT. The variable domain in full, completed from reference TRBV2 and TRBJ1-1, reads EPEVTQTPSHQVTQMGQEVILRCVPISNHLYFYWYRQILGQKVEFLVSFYNNEISEKSEIFDDQFSVERPDGSNFTLKIRSTKLEDSAMYFCATHGGWGTEAFFGQGTRLTVV.

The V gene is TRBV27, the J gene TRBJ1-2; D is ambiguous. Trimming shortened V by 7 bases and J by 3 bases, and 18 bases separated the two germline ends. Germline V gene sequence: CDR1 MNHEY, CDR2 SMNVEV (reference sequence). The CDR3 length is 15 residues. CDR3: CASTSYAGGDYGYTF. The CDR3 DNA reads TGTGCCAGCACCTCTTACGCCGGTGGAGACTATGGCTACACCTTC.

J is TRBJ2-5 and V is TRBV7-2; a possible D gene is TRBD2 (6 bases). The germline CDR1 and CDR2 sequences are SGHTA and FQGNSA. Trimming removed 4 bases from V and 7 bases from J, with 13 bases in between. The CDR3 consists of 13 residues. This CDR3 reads CASSSGGDGTQYF. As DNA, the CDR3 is TGTGCCAGCAGCTCCGGCGGGGACGGGACCCAGTACTTC.

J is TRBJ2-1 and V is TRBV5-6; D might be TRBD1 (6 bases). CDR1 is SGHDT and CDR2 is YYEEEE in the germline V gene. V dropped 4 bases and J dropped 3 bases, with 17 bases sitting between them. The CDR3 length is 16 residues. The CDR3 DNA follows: TGTGCCAGCAGCATGACAGGTTCAAACCTCTACAATGAGCAGTTCTTC. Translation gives CASSMTGSNLYNEQFF.

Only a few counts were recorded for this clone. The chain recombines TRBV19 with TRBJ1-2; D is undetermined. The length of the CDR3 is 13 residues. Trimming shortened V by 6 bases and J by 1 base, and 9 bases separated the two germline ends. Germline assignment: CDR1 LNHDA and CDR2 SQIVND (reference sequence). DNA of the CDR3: TGTGCCAGTAGAGCACGGGTTAACTATGGCTACACCTTC. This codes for CASRARVNYGYTF. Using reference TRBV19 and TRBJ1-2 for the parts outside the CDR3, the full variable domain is DGGITQSPKYLFRKEGQNVTLSCEQNLNHDAMYWYRQDPGQGLRLIYYSQIVNDFQKGDIAEGYSVSREKKESFPLTVTSAQKNPTAFYLCASRARVNYGYTFGSGTRLTVV.

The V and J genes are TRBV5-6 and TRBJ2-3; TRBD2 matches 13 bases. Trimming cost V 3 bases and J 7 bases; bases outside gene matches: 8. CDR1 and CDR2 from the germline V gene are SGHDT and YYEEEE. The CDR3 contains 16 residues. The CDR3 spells CASSSLLAGGRNTQYF. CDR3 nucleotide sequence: TGTGCCAGCAGCTCCCTACTAGCGGGGGGGCGAAATACGCAGTATTTT.